This section outlines one TCR beta chain sequence together with its context. Trimming shortened V by 4 bases and J by 9 bases, and 16 bases separated the two germline ends. Germline V lookup: CDR1 SGHNT, CDR2 YENEEA. CDR3 length equals 14 residues. This record belongs to a study of control samples from healthy donors and cancer patients. Sequencing used immunoSEQ multiplex PCR; TCRdb keeps in-frame clones, though not all of them. The table includes roughly 120,000 clones, nearly 95% detected once. The sequenced sample consisted of blood. J is TRBJ2-1 and V is TRBV11-3; possible D gene TRBD1, 6 bases. The origin of this receptor is a man aged 30-40 years in good health. The chain's CDR3 is CASSSGQSWGEQFF. In DNA, the CDR3 is TGTGCCAGCAGCTCCGGACAGTCCTGGGGTGAGCAGTTCTTC.